Below, 3 T cell receptor beta chains from the same sample are listed, as sequenced in a study of early T cells in non-severe SARS-CoV-2 infection. One entry per CDR3 protein, called by TCRdb with MiXCR from the 5' RACE reads. The data show 60,000 to 75,000 distinct CDR3 sequences, approximately 10% seen once. Specimen: whole blood, collected at baseline. Receptors originate from an adult who was a healthcare worker with PCR-confirmed SARS-CoV-2 infection or an uninfected control (not recorded which).

This clonotype turned up a few times. The chain joins TRBV7-2 to TRBJ2-5; 7 bases agree with TRBD2. CDR3 length: 17 residues. V was pared by 3 bases and J by 5 bases, with 15 bases of the junction left unmatched. Per germline, CDR1 SGHTA and CDR2 FQGNSA. The CDR3 bases are TGTGCCAGCAGCTTCCCCCCGGTGGGAGGGCCTATGGAGACCCAGTACTTC. Translation: CASSFPPVGGPMETQYF.

This clonotype was seen ten or more times. The genes are TRBV18 and TRBJ2-2; D remains unclear. Deletions cut 8 bases from V and 0 bases from J, with 4 bases between. The CDR3 spans 12 residues. In germline, CDR1 is KGHSH, CDR2 LQKENI. The CDR3 nucleotides are TGTGCCAGCAGCCCGAACACCGGGGAGCTGTTTTTT. Amino acids: CASSPNTGELFF.

This clonotype was seen more than once but under ten times. The chain joins TRBV20-1 to TRBJ2-7; tentatively, D is TRBD2 (5 bases). Germline loops: CDR1 DFQATT, CDR2 SNEGSKA (reference sequence). The V gene lost 0 bases and the J gene lost 3 bases, with 18 bases spanning the gap. The CDR3 spans 16 residues. Here the CDR3 DNA reads TGCAGTGCTAGAGACGCGGGCAGACAACTACGCTACGAGCAGTACTTC. Translated: CSARDAGRQLRYEQYF.